This entry lists 8 T cell receptor beta chains sequenced from one sample in a study of CD4+ T cells in melanoma. The method was immunoSEQ multiplex PCR; TCRdb's version includes in-frame clones alone and lacks a portion of them. The table lists approximately 110,000 clones, about nine tenths of them singletons, with around 3.3% in the top ten. Sequences were obtained from peripheral blood. The source is a human donor with melanoma.

Written as DNA, the CDR3 is TGTGCCAGCAGCTTAACGGGGAGGACCTACAATGAGCAGTTCTTC. It is translated as CASSLTGRTYNEQFF. The chain recombines TRBV7-6 with TRBJ2-1, with D possibly TRBD2 on 6 matching bases. This CDR3 spans 15 amino acids. CDR1 and CDR2 from the germline V gene are SGHVS and FNYEAQ. With 2 bases removed from V and 2 bases from J, the gap between germline ends came to 10 bases.

V is TRBV4-3 and J is TRBJ2-3; D may be TRBD2 (5 bases). Germline-derived CDR1 and CDR2 are LGHNA and YSLEER. Trimming left V 0 bases short and J 2 bases short, with 15 bases between. CDR3 length equals 17 residues. The CDR3 nucleotides read TGCGCCAGCAGCCAAGATCTAATCGGCCGGGACACAGATACGCAGTATTTT. Encoded protein: CASSQDLIGRDTDTQYF.

V and J are TRBV19 and TRBJ2-5; TRBD2 matches at 15 bases. Germline CDR1 LNHDA, CDR2 SQIVND (reference sequence). V lost 6 bases, J lost 1 base, and 15 bases stayed unmatched. The CDR3 runs to 20 residues. The CDR3: CASRRTGLAGGPGPQETQYF. CDR3 DNA sequence: TGTGCCAGTAGAAGAACCGGACTAGCGGGAGGGCCAGGACCCCAAGAGACCCAGTACTTC. Full variable domain (missing parts from reference TRBV19 and TRBJ2-5): DGGITQSPKYLFRKEGQNVTLSCEQNLNHDAMYWYRQDPGQGLRLIYYSQIVNDFQKGDIAEGYSVSREKKESFPLTVTSAQKNPTAFYLCASRRTGLAGGPGPQETQYFGPGTRLLVL.

The chain employs TRBV10-3 and TRBJ2-7; 8 nucleotides match TRBD2. The CDR3 has 13 residues. V lost 8 bases to trimming and J lost 2 bases; unmatched junction nucleotides: 5. The germline CDR1 and CDR2 sequences are ENHRY and SYGVKD. The CDR3 sequence: CAIREGGAYEQYF. CDR3 in DNA: TGTGCCATCCGGGAGGGGGGAGCCTACGAGCAGTACTTC.

The chain recombines TRBV11-2 with TRBJ1-1, with 8 bases that match TRBD1. This CDR3 has 14 amino acids. CDR1 and CDR2 (germline): SGHAT, FQNNGV. V shed 5 bases and J 5 bases; nucleotides not matched to a gene: 7. CDR3 DNA sequence: TGTGCCAGCAGCCTGAGACAGGGGATTACTGAAGCTTTCTTT. Protein sequence: CASSLRQGITEAFF.

CDR3 nucleotides: TGCGCCAGCAGCTCACTACGGGGGGCGGGGGCTTCCTACAATGAGCAGTTCTTC. Protein product: CASSSLRGAGASYNEQFF. The chain recombines TRBV5-1 with TRBJ2-1; possible D gene TRBD2, 7 bases. Germline values: CDR1 SGHRS, CDR2 YFSETQ. Trimming shortened V by 3 bases and J by 1 base, and 20 bases separated the two germline ends. The CDR3 contains 18 residues. The full variable domain, completed using reference TRBV5-1 and TRBJ2-1, is KAGVTQTPRYLIKTRGQQVTLSCSPISGHRSVSWYQQTPGQGLQFLFEYFSETQRNKGNFPGRFSGRQFSNSRSEMNVSTLELGDSALYLCASSSLRGAGASYNEQFFGPGTRLTVL.

The J gene is TRBJ2-1, the V gene TRBV6-5, with a possible D match to TRBD2 (5 bases). Germline V gene data show CDR1 as MNHEY and CDR2 as SVGAGI. The CDR3 contains 14 residues. V was pared by 2 bases and J by 5 bases, with 10 bases between. The CDR3 spells CASSYGGGHNEQFF. DNA for the CDR3: TGTGCCAGCAGTTACGGAGGAGGCCACAATGAGCAGTTCTTC.

The sample holds one count of this clone. V gene TRBV7-2 combines with J gene TRBJ2-1; 8 bases align to TRBD2. V lost 5 bases, J lost 0 bases, and 6 bases stayed unmatched. CDR3 length equals 16 residues. The germline gives CDR1 SGHTA, CDR2 FQGNSA. As DNA, the CDR3 is TGTGCCAGCAGCCAACTAGCGGACTTCTCCTACAATGAGCAGTTCTTC. This gives the protein CASSQLADFSYNEQFF.